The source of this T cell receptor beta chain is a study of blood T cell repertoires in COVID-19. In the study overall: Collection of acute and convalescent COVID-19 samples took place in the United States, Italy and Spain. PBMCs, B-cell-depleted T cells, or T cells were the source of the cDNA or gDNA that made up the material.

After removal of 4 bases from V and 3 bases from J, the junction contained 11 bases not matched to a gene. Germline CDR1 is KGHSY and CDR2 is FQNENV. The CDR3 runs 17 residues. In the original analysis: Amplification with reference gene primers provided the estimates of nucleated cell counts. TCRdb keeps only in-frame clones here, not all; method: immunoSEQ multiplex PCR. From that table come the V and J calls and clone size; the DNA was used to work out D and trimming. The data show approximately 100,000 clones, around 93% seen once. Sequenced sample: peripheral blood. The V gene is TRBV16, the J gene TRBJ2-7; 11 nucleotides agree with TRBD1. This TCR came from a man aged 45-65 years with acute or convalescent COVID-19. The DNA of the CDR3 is TGTGCCAGCAGCCCCCTACCCCGGGACAGGGGGATCTACGAGCAGTACTTC. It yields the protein CASSPLPRDRGIYEQYF.